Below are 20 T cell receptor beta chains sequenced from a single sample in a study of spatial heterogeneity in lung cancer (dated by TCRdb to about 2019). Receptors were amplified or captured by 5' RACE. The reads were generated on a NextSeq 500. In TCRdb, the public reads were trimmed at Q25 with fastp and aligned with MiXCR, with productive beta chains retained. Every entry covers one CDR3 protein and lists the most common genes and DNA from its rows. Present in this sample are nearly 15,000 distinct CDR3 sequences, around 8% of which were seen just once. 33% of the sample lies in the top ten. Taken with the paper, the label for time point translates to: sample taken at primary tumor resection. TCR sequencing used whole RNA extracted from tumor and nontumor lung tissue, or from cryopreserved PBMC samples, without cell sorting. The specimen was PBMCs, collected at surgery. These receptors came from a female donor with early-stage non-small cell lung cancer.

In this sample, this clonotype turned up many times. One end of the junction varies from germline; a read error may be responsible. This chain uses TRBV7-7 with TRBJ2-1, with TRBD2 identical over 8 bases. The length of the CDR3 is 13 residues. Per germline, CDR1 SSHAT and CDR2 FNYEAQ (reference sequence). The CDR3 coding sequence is TGTGCTAGCAGCTTAGCGGGATCCTATGAGCAGTTCTTC. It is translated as CASSLAGSYEQFF. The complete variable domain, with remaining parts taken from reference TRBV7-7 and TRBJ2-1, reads GAGVSQSPRYKVTKRGQDVTLRCDPISSHATLYWYQQALGQGPEFLTYFNYEAQPDKSGLPSDRFSAERPEGSISTLTIQRTEQRDSAMYRCASSLAGSYEQFFGPGTRLTVL.

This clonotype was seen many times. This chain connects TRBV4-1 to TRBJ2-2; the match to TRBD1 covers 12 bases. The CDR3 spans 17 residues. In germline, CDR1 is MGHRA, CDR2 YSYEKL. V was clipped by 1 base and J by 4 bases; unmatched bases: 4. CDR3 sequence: CASSQGDRGRGTGELFF. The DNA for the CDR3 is TGCGCCAGCAGCCAAGGGGACAGGGGGCGGGGCACCGGGGAGCTGTTTTTT.

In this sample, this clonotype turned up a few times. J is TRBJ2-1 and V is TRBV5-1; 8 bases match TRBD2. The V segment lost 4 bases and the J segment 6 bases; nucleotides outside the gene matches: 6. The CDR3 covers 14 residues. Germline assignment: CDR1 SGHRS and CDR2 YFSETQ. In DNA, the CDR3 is TGCGCCAGCAGCACCGGGACTAGGTCCAATGAGCAGTTCTTC. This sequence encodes CASSTGTRSNEQFF.

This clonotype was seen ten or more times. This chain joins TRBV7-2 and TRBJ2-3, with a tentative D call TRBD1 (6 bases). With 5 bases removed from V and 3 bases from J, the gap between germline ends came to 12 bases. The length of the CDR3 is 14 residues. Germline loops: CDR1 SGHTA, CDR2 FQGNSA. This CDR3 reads CASSAGEWTDTQYF. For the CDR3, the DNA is TGTGCCAGCAGCGCAGGGGAGTGGACAGATACGCAGTATTTT.

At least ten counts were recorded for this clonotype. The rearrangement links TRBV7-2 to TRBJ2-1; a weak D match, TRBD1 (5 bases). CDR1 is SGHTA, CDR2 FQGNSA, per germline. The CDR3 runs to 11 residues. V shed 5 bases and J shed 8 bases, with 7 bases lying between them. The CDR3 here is CASSPGYEQFF. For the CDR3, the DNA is TGTGCCAGCAGCCCAGGGTATGAGCAGTTCTTC.

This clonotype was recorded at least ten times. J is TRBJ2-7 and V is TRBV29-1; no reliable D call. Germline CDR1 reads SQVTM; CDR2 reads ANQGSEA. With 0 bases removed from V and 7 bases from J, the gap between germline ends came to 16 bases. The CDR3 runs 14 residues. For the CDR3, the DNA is TGCAGCGTTGAAGATTGGGTGGGATCAAAAGAGCAGTACTTC. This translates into CSVEDWVGSKEQYF.

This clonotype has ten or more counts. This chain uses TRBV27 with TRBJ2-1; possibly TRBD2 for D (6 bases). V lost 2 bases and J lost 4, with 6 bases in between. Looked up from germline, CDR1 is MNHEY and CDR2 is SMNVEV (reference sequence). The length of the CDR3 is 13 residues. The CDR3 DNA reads TGTGCCAGCAGTTTAGCGGGGTACAATGAGCAGTTCTTC. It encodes CASSLAGYNEQFF.

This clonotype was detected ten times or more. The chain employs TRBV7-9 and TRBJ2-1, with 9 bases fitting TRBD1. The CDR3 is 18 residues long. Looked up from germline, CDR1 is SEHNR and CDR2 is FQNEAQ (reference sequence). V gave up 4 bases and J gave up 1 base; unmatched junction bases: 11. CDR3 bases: TGTGCCAGCAGCTCAGCCGGGACAGGGATGCCGTCCTACAATGAGCAGTTCTTC. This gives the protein CASSSAGTGMPSYNEQFF.

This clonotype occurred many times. The CDR3 DNA follows: TGTGCCAGCAGTTTAAGGGCAGGGGGGACCTACGAGCAGTACTTC. This gives the protein CASSLRAGGTYEQYF. This rearrangement joins TRBV28 to TRBJ2-7, with a weak D call TRBD1 (7 bases). CDR1 and CDR2 (germline): MDHEN, SYDVKM. Trimming removed 2 bases from V and 2 bases from J, with 13 bases in between. The CDR3 covers 15 residues.

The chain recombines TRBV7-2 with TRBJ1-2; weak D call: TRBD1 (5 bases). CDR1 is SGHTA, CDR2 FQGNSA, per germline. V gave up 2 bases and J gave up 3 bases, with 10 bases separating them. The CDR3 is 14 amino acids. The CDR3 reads CASSLPQGYYGYTF. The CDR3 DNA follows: TGTGCCAGCAGCTTACCCCAGGGTTACTATGGCTACACCTTC.

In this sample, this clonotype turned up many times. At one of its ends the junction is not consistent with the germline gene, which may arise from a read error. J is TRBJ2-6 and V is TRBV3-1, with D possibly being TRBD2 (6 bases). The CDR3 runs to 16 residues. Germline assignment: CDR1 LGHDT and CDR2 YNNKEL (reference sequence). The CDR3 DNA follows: TGTGCCAGCAGCCAAGATAGGGTCCCGGGGGTCAACGTCCTGACTTTC. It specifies CASSQDRVPGVNVLTF.

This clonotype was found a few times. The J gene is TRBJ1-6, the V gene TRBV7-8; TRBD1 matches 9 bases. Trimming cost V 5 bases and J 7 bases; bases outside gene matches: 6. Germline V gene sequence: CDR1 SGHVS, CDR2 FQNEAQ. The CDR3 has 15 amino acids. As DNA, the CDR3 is TGTGCCAGCAGCCTACAGGGGGCACAGAATTCACCCCTCCACTTT. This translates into CASSLQGAQNSPLHF.

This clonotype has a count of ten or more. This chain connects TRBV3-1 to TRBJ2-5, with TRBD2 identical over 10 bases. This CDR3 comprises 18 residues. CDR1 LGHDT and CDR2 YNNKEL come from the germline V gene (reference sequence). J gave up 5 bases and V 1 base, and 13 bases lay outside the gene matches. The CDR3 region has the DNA TGTGCCAGCAGCCAAGCCCTGAGCGGGGGGGCCGGTGTCGAGACCCAGTACTTC. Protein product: CASSQALSGGAGVETQYF.

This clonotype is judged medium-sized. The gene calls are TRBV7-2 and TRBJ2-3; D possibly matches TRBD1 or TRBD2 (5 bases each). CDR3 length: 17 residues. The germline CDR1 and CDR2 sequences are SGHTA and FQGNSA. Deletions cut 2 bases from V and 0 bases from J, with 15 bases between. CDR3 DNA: TGTGCCAGCAGCTTAAGGGGAGTCGCCGTGAGCACAGATACGCAGTATTTT. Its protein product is CASSLRGVAVSTDTQYF. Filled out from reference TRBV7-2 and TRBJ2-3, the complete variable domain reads GAGVSQSPSNKVTEKGKDVELRCDPISGHTALYWYRQSLGQGLEFLIYFQGNSAPDKSGLPSDRFSAERTGGSVSTLTIQRTQQEDSAVYLCASSLRGVAVSTDTQYFGPGTRLTVL.

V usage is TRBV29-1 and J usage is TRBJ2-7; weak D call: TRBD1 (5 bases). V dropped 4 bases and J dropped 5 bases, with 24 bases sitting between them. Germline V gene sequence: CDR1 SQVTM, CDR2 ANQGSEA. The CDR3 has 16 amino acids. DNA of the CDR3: TGCAGCGTTGTGGTGACAGTAAACCTTGGGTTCAACGAGCAGTACTTC. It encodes CSVVVTVNLGFNEQYF.

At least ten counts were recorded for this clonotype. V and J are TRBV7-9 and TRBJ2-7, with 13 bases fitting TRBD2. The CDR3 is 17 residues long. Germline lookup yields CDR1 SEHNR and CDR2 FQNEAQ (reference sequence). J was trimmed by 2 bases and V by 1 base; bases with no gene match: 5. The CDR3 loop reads CASSLVRTSGGTYEQYF. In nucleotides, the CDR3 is TGTGCCAGCAGCTTAGTCCGGACTAGCGGGGGCACCTACGAGCAGTACTTC.

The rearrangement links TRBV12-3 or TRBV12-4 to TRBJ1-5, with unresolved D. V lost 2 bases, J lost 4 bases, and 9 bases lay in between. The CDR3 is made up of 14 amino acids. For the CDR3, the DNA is TGTGCCAGCAGTTTATGGCAGACTAATCAGCCCCAGCATTTT. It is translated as CASSLWQTNQPQHF.

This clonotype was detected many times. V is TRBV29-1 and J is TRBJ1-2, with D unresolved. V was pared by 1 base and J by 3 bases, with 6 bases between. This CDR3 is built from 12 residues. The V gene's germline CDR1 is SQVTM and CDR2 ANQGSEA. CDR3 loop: CSVEGVDYGYTF. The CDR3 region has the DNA TGCAGCGTTGAAGGAGTTGACTATGGCTACACCTTC.

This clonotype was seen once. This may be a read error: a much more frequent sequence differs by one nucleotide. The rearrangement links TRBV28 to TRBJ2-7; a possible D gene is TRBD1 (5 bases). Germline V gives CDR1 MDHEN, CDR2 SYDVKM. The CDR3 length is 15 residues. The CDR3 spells CASSLPGPPPYERYF. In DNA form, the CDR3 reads TGTGCCAGCAGTTTACCAGGGCCGCCCCCCTACGAGCGGTACTTC.

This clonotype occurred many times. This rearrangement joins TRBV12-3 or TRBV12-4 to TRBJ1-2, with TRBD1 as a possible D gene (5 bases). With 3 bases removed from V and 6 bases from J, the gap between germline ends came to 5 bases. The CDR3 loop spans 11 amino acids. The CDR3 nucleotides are TGTGCCAGCAGTTTGGGGGATGGCTACACCTTC. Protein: CASSLGDGYTF.